The rows below give T cell receptor beta chains drawn from one sample of a study of blood T cell repertoires in COVID-19. Clones were sequenced by immunoSEQ multiplex PCR, and TCRdb holds only the in-frame ones, with some missing. There are approximately 490,000 clones in the sample; more than 85% occur only once, and 8% to 9.5% lies in the top ten. The source material was PBMCs or T cells enriched from blood (not recorded which). Receptors were obtained from a woman in her sixties who had recovered from COVID-19. Both conserved end residues are trimmed from each CDR3.

TRBJ1-1	TRBV19	ASKGGVLENTEAF
TRBJ2-1	TRBV29-1	SVETDYNEQF
TRBJ1-5	TRBV24-1	ATSDPGTGGGNQPQH
TRBJ1-5	TRBV5-6	ASSQGWGQPQH
TRBJ1-1	TRBV7-9	ASSLVANEAF
TRBJ1-2	TRBV4-1	ASSQDRRTESYGYT
TRBJ2-1	TRBV24-1	ATTAVGSHEQF
TRBJ2-3	TRBV4-2	ASSRTPGLASPDTQY
TRBJ1-1	TRBV19	ASSIVGQALNTEAF
TRBJ1-2	TRBV10-3	AIALDRSYGYT
TRBJ1-1	TRBV5-5	ASSLGTEGSEAF
TRBJ1-5	TRBV6-6	ASSRLDRGGGSNQPQH
TRBJ1-2	TRBV28	ASSLGQGVGYT
TRBJ1-2	TRBV14	ASSQGEGSYT
TRBJ1-2	TRBV6-5	ASSLGQGSYGYT
TRBJ2-2	TRBV6-5	ASSYTRTGELF
TRBJ2-3	TRBV5-6	ASSSPESGVDTQY
TRBJ2-5	TRBV19	ASSKGQETQY
TRBJ2-1	TRBV10-3	ATLGVALNEQF
TRBJ1-4	TRBV3-1/TRBV3-2	ASSPVQGAGEKLF
TRBJ1-1	TRBV5-1	ASSLGTGTEAF
TRBJ2-1	TRBV28	ASSPRIRGRGDEQF
TRBJ1-6	TRBV5-1	ASSLGAGSYNSPLH
TRBJ2-5	TRBV3-1/TRBV3-2	ASSQSGLAATQY
TRBJ1-4	TRBV7-8	ASSRLTGLTNEKLF
TRBJ2-3	TRBV5-1	ASRREGLDTQY
TRBJ2-5	TRBV5-5	ASSVGQRETQY
TRBJ2-7	TRBV13	ASSFDRVIHEQY
TRBJ2-7	TRBV19	ASSPMQQGYEQY
TRBJ1-2	TRBV6-5	ASSYSTENGGYT
TRBJ1-1	TRBV7-8	ASSLVGPGGAF
TRBJ1-4	TRBV7-4	ASSLVGANEKLF
TRBJ1-5	TRBV2	ASSWTGYNQPQH
TRBJ2-7	TRBV5-1	ASQGYGANGGIYEQY
TRBJ2-5	TRBV4-1	ASSLATSGGQETQY
TRBJ1-3	TRBV2	ASRAPTGNTIY
TRBJ1-1	TRBV5-5	ASSGTGGNTEAF
TRBJ1-2	TRBV12-3/TRBV12-4	ASSLQSNYGYT
TRBJ1-1	TRBV25-1	ASSDTQGLAEAF
TRBJ2-3	TRBV29-1	SVEAQGFGDTQY
TRBJ1-5	TRBV28	ASRSAGTGAHNQPQH
TRBJ2-7	TRBV9	ASSVTSGGAYEQY
TRBJ1-3	TRBV5-1	ASSSDRAGNTIY
TRBJ1-1	TRBV18	ASSEGQGLNTEAF
TRBJ1-2	TRBV27	ASSLKPDRNYGYT
TRBJ2-5	TRBV24-1	ATSDLGGGQRETQY
TRBJ1-4	TRBV7-6	ASSPTGQGNEKLF
TRBJ1-1	TRBV2	ASNSQTRNTEAF
TRBJ2-3	TRBV12-3/TRBV12-4	ASSPGTYTQY
TRBJ2-2	TRBV28	ASSFFPGGAGELF
TRBJ2-3	TRBV3-1/TRBV3-2	ASSQLAGLSTDTQY
TRBJ2-1	TRBV4-1	ASSSYSYNEQF
TRBJ1-3	TRBV28	ASSGTGFSGNTIY
TRBJ1-4	TRBV19	ASSQTGGDEKLF
TRBJ2-2	TRBV7-2	ASSLSSSGELF
TRBJ2-2	TRBV5-1	ASSLDGHTNTGELF
TRBJ1-3	TRBV4-1	ASSQAYRESGNTIY